This TCR beta chain was profiled in a study of T cell responses to AZD1222 COVID-19 vaccine. A remark on this clone: Antigen unknown.

CDR3 length: 15 amino acids. V was cut by 0 bases and J by 7 bases, with 13 bases left in between. The germline V gene encodes CDR1 LGHNA and CDR2 YNFKEQ. Notes on the study in general: Dominant at 160-218 and 743-854, vaccine-associated CD4 TCRs also spanned spike.

Clones were sequenced by immunoSEQ multiplex PCR, and TCRdb holds only the in-frame ones, with some missing. The sample has some 120,000 clones, 89% seen once. V is TRBV4-2 and J is TRBJ1-5; maybe TRBD1 (6 bases). The source was peripheral blood, collected on day 0 of AZD1222 vaccination. The clonotype comes from an adult in good health. CDR3 residues: CASSQEGGSGQPQHF. The CDR3 DNA follows: TGTGCCAGCAGCCAAGAAGGGGGTTCGGGCCAGCCCCAGCATTTT.